This TCR beta chain was sequenced in a study of long-term antiretroviral therapy in people with HIV. Germline CDR1 and CDR2: MNHEY and SMNVEV (reference sequence). V was shortened by 1 base and J by 2 bases, with 20 bases between the two germline ends. CDR3 size: 18 residues. Roughly 0.85-11 million cryopreserved PBMC were held in samples before DNA extraction. Sequencing relied on immunoSEQ assay v3.0, run at survey level. Clones were read by immunoSEQ multiplex PCR, and TCRdb kept only the in-frame ones, dropping some. The sample carries approximately 6,400 clones, around 77% recorded once. The chain links TRBV27 to TRBJ1-2; TRBD1 might be the D (6 bases). Sequences were derived from unsorted PBMCs, sampled 0.5 years before starting antiretroviral therapy. This clonotype originated in a man aged 40-55 years with HIV. CDR3 amino acids: CASSLWGVVGTRNYGYTF. CDR3 nucleotide sequence: TGTGCCAGCAGTTTATGGGGGGTAGTGGGGACAAGAAACTATGGCTACACCTTC.